What follows is one T cell receptor (beta chain) and its context. The clone's antigen remains unknown. Base qualities were left out, and no much larger clone turns up one base away. V lost 4 bases and J lost 5 bases, and the count of bases not matched to a germline gene is 9. The germline V gene gives CDR1 as SGHRS and CDR2 as YFSETQ. The CDR3 runs 14 amino acids, cysteine and phenylalanine included. Only the CDR3 DNA stays, 42 bases, in frame from base 1. This sample stems from a study of Ad26.COV2.S vaccination and SARS-CoV-2 variants (dated by TCRdb to the early 2020s). Describing the broader study: TCRbeta repertoire sequencing served as the tool for gauging how specific and how broad the SARS-CoV-2-reactive T cell receptors were following Ad26.COV2.S vaccination. A total of some 30 samples were included in the TCR-sequenced set, comprising about 20 Ad26.COV2.S vaccine recipients, 5 placebo recipients and 8 SARS-CoV-2 convalescent individuals.

The immunoSEQ Assay was used to sequence TCRbeta CDR3 regions. After extraction, genomic DNA underwent amplification by bias-controlled multiplex PCR, followed by high-throughput sequencing. In the paper's pipeline: Collapsing and filtering of sequences were performed to quantify the absolute abundance of each unique TCRbeta CDR3 region. T cell fraction was estimated by normalizing TCRbeta template counts to usable DNA, with usable DNA measured through amplification of reference genes found in all nucleated cells. Repertoire TCRs were annotated as SARS-CoV-2-specific when V gene, CDR3 amino acid sequence and J gene were exactly matched to a known reactive TCR set. MIRA supplied the reference SARS-CoV-2 TCR set, which was filtered for enrichment in COVID-19-positive ImmuneCODE repertoires so that public or cross-reactive TCRs were removed. Using the MIRA antigens, annotated TCRs were further analysed by specific ORF or by position within an ORF. Breadth was defined as annotated unique rearrangements over total unique productive rearrangements; depth was the summed frequency of those rearrangements. Group comparisons of TCR breadth used two-sided Wilcoxon rank-sum tests. Entries here come from immuneACCESS through TCRdb and include only in-frame sequences with V and J called. Some clones fail to appear in such tables; in the studies checked, an unresolved V gene covers under half of the shortfall, and the cause of the remainder is unknown. V, J and clone size were drawn from that table, and D and trimming were deduced from the DNA. The sample table holds 350,000 to 450,000 clones, of which around 90% were seen once. The ten biggest clones cover 3.5% to 4.5% of the sample.

Overall study outcomes, separate from this receptor: Substantial breadth of spike-specific CD8+ and CD4+ T cell responses was reported after vaccination. Ad26.COV2.S recipients had higher spike-specific TCR breadth than placebo recipients (P = 0.0014). Vaccine and placebo recipients had comparable non-spike TCR breadth, which fits with the vaccine containing only spike. The authors noted that total T cell responses may have been underestimated by the TCR breadth and depth analyses.

This sample's time point label indicates: individuals recovered from natural SARS-CoV-2 infection. The sample here was peripheral blood, taken after recovery from COVID-19. The origin of this receptor is a human donor who had recovered from COVID-19. The chain couples TRBV5-1 to TRBJ2-7; 7 central nucleotides agree with TRBD1. CDR3 reads: CASSIRGTGDEQYF. The DNA sequence reads TGCGCCAGCAGCATCAGGGGGACCGGGGACGAGCAGTACTTC. Here the CDR3 is joined to the reference TRBV5-1 and TRBJ2-7 genes, and the full variable domain is: KAGVTQTPRYLIKTRGQQVTLSCSPISGHRSVSWYQQTPGQGLQFLFEYFSETQRNKGNFPGRFSGRQFSNSRSEMNVSTLELGDSALYLCASSIRGTGDEQYFGPGTRLTVT.